Listed below are T cell receptor beta chains from one sample, sequenced in a study of shared T cell receptors in the human thymus. Clones were sequenced by immunoSEQ multiplex PCR, and TCRdb holds only the in-frame ones, with some missing. The sample consists of roughly 710,000 clones, 70% to 90% of them appearing once. In addition, the sample was reused for a study of human thymus T cells.

Sequencing input: thymocytes. The receptors stem from a girl younger than two with a congenital heart defect. CDR3s leave out the opening cysteine and the closing phenylalanine or tryptophan. Clone size is not always given. Where it is, it says once, few, many or a class for expanded clones.

V gene: TRBV7-9; clone size: .; J gene: TRBJ1-2; CDR3 protein: ASSWTGLPYGYT
V gene: TRBV5-1; clone size: .; J gene: TRBJ1-4; CDR3 protein: ASSLYSRTEHQHNEKLF
V gene: TRBV5-6; clone size: .; J gene: TRBJ1-2; CDR3 protein: ASVGGPNYGYT
V gene: TRBV15; clone size: .; J gene: TRBJ1-1; CDR3 protein: ATSRAPARDRGVFGTEAF
V gene: TRBV6-6; clone size: .; J gene: TRBJ1-1; CDR3 protein: ASRPGTGTPEAF
V gene: TRBV5-8; clone size: .; J gene: TRBJ1-2; CDR3 protein: ASSSGTGGQYGYT
V gene: TRBV7-8; clone size: .; J gene: TRBJ2-7; CDR3 protein: ASSLGTVAFEQY
V gene: TRBV6-5; clone size: .; J gene: TRBJ1-5; CDR3 protein: ASSYSGRGQPQH
V gene: TRBV2; clone size: .; J gene: TRBJ2-7; CDR3 protein: ASSGGGGYEQY
V gene: TRBV7-6; clone size: few; J gene: TRBJ1-1; CDR3 protein: ASSPRTANTEAF
V gene: TRBV15; clone size: .; J gene: TRBJ2-5; CDR3 protein: ATSNNRGQETQY
V gene: TRBV7-6; clone size: few; J gene: TRBJ1-5; CDR3 protein: ASSLDREAQPQH
V gene: TRBV4-1; clone size: .; J gene: TRBJ1-2; CDR3 protein: ASSPREANNYGYT
V gene: TRBV4-3; clone size: .; J gene: TRBJ1-1; CDR3 protein: ASSPLSLQGPGTEAF
V gene: TRBV16; clone size: once; J gene: TRBJ1-2; CDR3 protein: ASSYLDQGNYGYT
V gene: TRBV10-2; clone size: few; J gene: TRBJ2-7; CDR3 protein: ASRSSLAGISDEQY
V gene: TRBV2; clone size: .; J gene: TRBJ1-3; CDR3 protein: ASGGGLNPFYSGNTIY
V gene: TRBV2; clone size: .; J gene: TRBJ1-2; CDR3 protein: AARRDSLDYGYT
V gene: TRBV4-1; clone size: .; J gene: TRBJ1-3; CDR3 protein: ASSQWPSGNTIY
V gene: TRBV28; clone size: .; J gene: TRBJ2-7; CDR3 protein: ASSCTDSPSYEQY
V gene: TRBV25-1; clone size: .; J gene: TRBJ2-1; CDR3 protein: ASSDGSSYNEQF
V gene: TRBV4-3; clone size: .; J gene: TRBJ1-2; CDR3 protein: ASSQAPTDGYT
V gene: TRBV19; clone size: .; J gene: TRBJ1-2; CDR3 protein: ASSPETDSHGSVSGYT
V gene: TRBV5-1; clone size: .; J gene: TRBJ1-1; CDR3 protein: ASSGGTDRTPLAF
V gene: TRBV29-1; clone size: .; J gene: TRBJ1-4; CDR3 protein: SVRLDKTNEKLF